This TCR beta chain was identified during a study of T cells in Graves' hyperthyroidism and ophthalmopathy. TCR beta CDR3 regions were amplified from RNA transcripts. When the TCR CDR3 underwent first-round RT-PCR, the HTBI primer set was used. TCRdb fed the multiplex PCR reads into MiXCR, producing one record per CDR3 protein. The data contain around 500,000 distinct CDR3 sequences, roughly an eighth of them singletons. This clonotype has a count of ten or more. The source of this sequence is a woman between 18 and 30 years old with Graves' hyperthyroidism. The material sequenced was blood.

The chain's CDR3 is CAGALAGGPTDTQYF. The CDR3 DNA follows: TGTGCCGGCGCCCTAGCGGGAGGACCCACAGATACGCAGTATTTT. The chain is built from TRBV30 and TRBJ2-3; TRBD2 aligns across 11 bases. The ends lost 8 bases at V and 2 bases at J; junction bases unmatched: 9. The CDR3 runs to 15 residues. The germline CDR1 and CDR2 sequences are GTSNPN and SVGIG (reference sequence).